The rows below give T cell receptor beta chains drawn from one sample of a study of shared clonotypes between healthy human individuals. Clones were sequenced by immunoSEQ multiplex PCR, and TCRdb holds only the in-frame ones, with some missing. The sample consists of about 1.5 million clones, 98% of them appearing once. Sequencing used naive CD4+ T cells sorted from blood. The receptors come from a man aged 25 to 40 in good health. The CDR3 runs from the conserved cysteine through the conserved F or W. A D gene is named only where the DNA matches it firmly. The size of a clone is reported for some rows only, either as once, few or many, or as a class for expanded clones.

abundance: .; j_gene: TRBJ2-7; d_gene: TRBD2; v_gene: TRBV28; CDR3nt: TGTGCCAGCAGTCCCGTCACTAGCGGGAGGGTTTACGAGCAGTACTTC; CDR3aa: CASSPVTSGRVYEQYF
abundance: .; j_gene: TRBJ2-7; d_gene: TRBD1; v_gene: TRBV18; CDR3nt: TGTGCCAGCTCACGAACAGGGGTAACCTACGAGCAGTACTTC; CDR3aa: CASSRTGVTYEQYF
abundance: .; j_gene: TRBJ2-1; d_gene: .; v_gene: TRBV18; CDR3nt: TGTGCCAGCTCACCAGGTTCCGCTGATGAGCAGTTCTTC; CDR3aa: CASSPGSADEQFF
abundance: .; j_gene: TRBJ2-1; d_gene: .; v_gene: TRBV27; CDR3nt: TGTGCCAGCACCAGAACAGGGTGGCCCTACAATGAGCAGTTCTTC; CDR3aa: CASTRTGWPYNEQFF
abundance: once; j_gene: TRBJ2-1; d_gene: .; v_gene: TRBV5-1; CDR3nt: TGCGCCAGCCGCCCAGCCTCGCGGGCCTACAATGAGCAGTTCTTC; CDR3aa: CASRPASRAYNEQFF
abundance: .; j_gene: TRBJ2-7; d_gene: TRBD2; v_gene: TRBV11-2; CDR3nt: TGTGCCAGCAGCCAAGCGGGAGGTTACGAGCAGTACTTC; CDR3aa: CASSQAGGYEQYF
abundance: .; j_gene: TRBJ2-7; d_gene: TRBD1; v_gene: TRBV5-4; CDR3nt: TGTGCCAGCAGCTTATCTGGGGACAGGGGGCTTTCCTACGAGCAGTACTTC; CDR3aa: CASSLSGDRGLSYEQYF
abundance: .; j_gene: TRBJ2-2; d_gene: .; v_gene: TRBV5-1; CDR3nt: TGCGCCACGGGGGCAGGGGGCACCGGGGAGCTGTTTTTT; CDR3aa: CATGAGGTGELFF
abundance: .; j_gene: TRBJ2-7; d_gene: .; v_gene: TRBV7-6; CDR3nt: TGTGCCAGCAGCTTAGGAGGTGGCCAAGGGGCCTACGAGCAGTACTTC; CDR3aa: CASSLGGGQGAYEQYF
abundance: .; j_gene: TRBJ2-5; d_gene: .; v_gene: TRBV7-3; CDR3nt: TGTGCCAGCAGCTTTAACAGGGCAGAGACCCAGTACTTC; CDR3aa: CASSFNRAETQYF
abundance: .; j_gene: TRBJ2-5; d_gene: TRBD2; v_gene: TRBV10-2; CDR3nt: TGCGCCACAAACGGGAGGGAGACCCAGTACTTC; CDR3aa: CATNGRETQYF
abundance: .; j_gene: TRBJ2-3; d_gene: .; v_gene: TRBV5-6; CDR3nt: TGTGCCAGCAGCGTACAGGGCCCCGATACGCAGTATTTT; CDR3aa: CASSVQGPDTQYF
abundance: .; j_gene: TRBJ2-4; d_gene: TRBD2; v_gene: TRBV25-1; CDR3nt: TGTGCCATCCGTTTCCGGGTAGGGACTAGCGATGAGTACTTC; CDR3aa: CAIRFRVGTSDEYF
abundance: .; j_gene: TRBJ2-5; d_gene: .; v_gene: TRBV6-5; CDR3nt: TGTGCCAGCAGTTACAGATCGACAGGACATAAAGAGACCCAGTACTTC; CDR3aa: CASSYRSTGHKETQYF
abundance: .; j_gene: TRBJ1-3; d_gene: .; v_gene: TRBV7-2; CDR3nt: TGTGCCAGCAGCCGGACCGGCTCTGGAAACACCATATATTTT; CDR3aa: CASSRTGSGNTIYF
abundance: .; j_gene: TRBJ2-7; d_gene: TRBD2; v_gene: TRBV7-8; CDR3nt: TGTGCCAGCAGCTTAGAAGGGAGACTAGCGGGAGGATCGCGCCAGTACTTC; CDR3aa: CASSLEGRLAGGSRQYF
abundance: .; j_gene: TRBJ1-2; d_gene: .; v_gene: TRBV19; CDR3nt: TGTGCCAGTAGTCCTCCTGGCAGGGAGAGCGGCTACACCTTC; CDR3aa: CASSPPGRESGYTF
abundance: .; j_gene: TRBJ2-7; d_gene: TRBD1; v_gene: TRBV2; CDR3nt: TGTGCCAGCAGTTCCGGGACAGGACCTGGAGTGCCCTACGAGCAGTACTTC; CDR3aa: CASSSGTGPGVPYEQYF
abundance: once; j_gene: TRBJ2-7; d_gene: .; v_gene: TRBV28; CDR3nt: TGTGCCAGCAGTTTATGGGCTAGCGAGCAGTACTTC; CDR3aa: CASSLWASEQYF
abundance: .; j_gene: TRBJ1-1; d_gene: .; v_gene: TRBV6-1; CDR3nt: TGTGCCACCTCGACCATGGGGGTCACTGAAGCTTTCTTT; CDR3aa: CATSTMGVTEAFF
abundance: .; j_gene: TRBJ2-2; d_gene: TRBD2; v_gene: TRBV2; CDR3nt: TGTGCCAGCATAGCGGGAGGAGACGACACCGGGGAGCTGTTTTTT; CDR3aa: CASIAGGDDTGELFF
abundance: once; j_gene: TRBJ2-7; d_gene: TRBD2; v_gene: TRBV15; CDR3nt: TGTGCCACCAGCAGAGATCCTGGGACTACCTACGAGCAGTACTTC; CDR3aa: CATSRDPGTTYEQYF
abundance: .; j_gene: TRBJ2-1; d_gene: TRBD2; v_gene: TRBV19; CDR3nt: TGTGCCACCGGCGGGGGGTCCTACAATGAGCAGTTCTTC; CDR3aa: CATGGGSYNEQFF
abundance: .; j_gene: TRBJ2-7; d_gene: .; v_gene: TRBV10-3; CDR3nt: TGTGCCATCAACCCAGGGCTTCGCGCCTACGAGCAGTACTTC; CDR3aa: CAINPGLRAYEQYF
abundance: .; j_gene: TRBJ2-1; d_gene: TRBD1; v_gene: TRBV5-6; CDR3nt: TGTGCCAGCAGCTCGCAGACAGGGAGCTCCTACAATGAGCAGTTCTTC; CDR3aa: CASSSQTGSSYNEQFF
abundance: .; j_gene: TRBJ2-5; d_gene: .; v_gene: TRBV9; CDR3nt: TGTGCCAGCAGCGGGGGGCTCGGGGCGGAGACCCAGTACTTC; CDR3aa: CASSGGLGAETQYF